This T cell receptor (beta chain) originates from a study of beta chain features in type 1 diabetes (dated by TCRdb to 2016 to 2019). About the study as a whole: No differences in mean age, gender distribution, total cell number or subset yield were found between patients and healthy donors. A total of roughly 100 million sorted cells were examined across all samples, and the number of cells per subset was strongly correlated with RNA yield. In the study, TCRB repertoires of sorted circulating CD4+ T cell subsets from recently diagnosed type 1 diabetes patients were compared with those of matched healthy donors. Whereas all 30 or so donors provided naive and central memory subsets, regulatory and stem cell-like memory subsets were isolated from just 8 patients and about eight healthy donors. The research as a whole found: Sequencing cDNA rather than genomic DNA could over-represent highly expressing activated cells, although activation and CD3 levels did not differ between groups. HLA sub-analyses involved small numbers of individuals, so any influence of HLA type on TCRB rearrangement remained unresolved. Type 1 diabetes patients showed a moderate but significant shortening of TCRB CDR3 length in all four CD4+ subsets. PCR might favor shorter templates, but patient and control samples were amplified and corrected together, so any skew would affect both groups equally. Patients with type 1 diabetes made fewer insertions and deleted more nucleotides at VDJ recombination sites, implying thymic rearrangement abnormalities. Naive, central memory and regulatory TCRB repertoires appeared more similar among patients than among healthy donors.

This clone was seen only a few times. Its target antigen remains unknown. No per-base quality is available; no much larger clone lies one base away. Looking up the germline V gene yields CDR1 SGHNT and CDR2 YENEEA. V gives up 0 bases and J gives up 4 bases, and the segment between their germline ends measures 6 bases. Including the terminal cysteine and phenylalanine, the CDR3 comprises 14 residues. Only the CDR3 region is kept as DNA, spanning 42 bases read in frame from base 1. Each donor gave one peripheral blood draw, about 110 mL on average, collected into heparinised tubes. A BD FACSAria II and a panel including CD45RO, CCR7, CD25, CD127, CD95 and CD27 were used to sort naive, central memory, regulatory and stem cell-like memory CD4+ T cells. All sorted populations exceeded 98% purity. PBMCs were isolated right away by Lymphoprep density gradient centrifugation and were stained directly, without culture. To minimize batch effects, samples were stained and sorted in pairs, one healthy donor with one patient per experiment.

The High Capacity cDNA Reverse Transcription Kit was used to reverse transcribe all of the isolated RNA, meaning that expressed TCRB transcripts were what got sequenced. Deep immunoSEQ sequencing was performed on naive, central memory and regulatory T cell samples, with an average of about 3.57 million total reads per sample. Sorted cells were lysed in RLT buffer and RNA was extracted with DNase-treated RNeasy Micro or Mini kits, depending on cell number. Each cell subset was processed separately to prevent cross-contamination, with patient and healthy donor samples processed together. The immunoSEQ multiplex PCR was used to amplify TCRB sequences from cDNA, yielding 87-bp fragments that span the CDR3 region. Sequencing of the amplicons was done on the Illumina HiSeq platform. Per the authors' processing: PCR bias was corrected computationally using synthetic template baselines, and reads within Hamming distance 2 were collapsed, with unmergeable singletons discarded. Reads were aligned to IMGT to assign V, D and J genes, CDR3 length, and insertions or deletions at six rearrangement sites. Within each subset, clonotype counts were normalized to the number of sorted cells before true diversity and Gini coefficients were calculated with the tcR R package. Repertoire sharing was quantified using the overlap coefficient calculated on TCRB nucleotide sequences. Drawn from immuneACCESS, this table holds only the in-frame rearrangements with V and J called that TCRdb kept. Clones are partly lost; checked studies trace under half to an unresolved V gene and leave the rest unexplained. V, J and clone size were drawn from that table, and D and trimming were deduced from the DNA. This sample holds about 320,000 clones; 12% to 15% were observed only once. Together, the top ten hold roughly 7% of the sample.

In this chain, TRBV11-3 is recombined with TRBJ2-2, with the D gene call left open. Sequencing input: central memory CD4+ T cells from blood. This receptor was taken from a man aged 30-40 years in good health. The CDR3 protein sequence reads: CASSLEASTGELFF. In nucleotide form, the sequence is TGTGCCAGCAGCTTAGAGGCTAGCACCGGGGAGCTGTTTTTT.